The 24 T cell receptor beta chains reported below all come from one sample, sequenced in a study. The TRBV12-4/TRBJ1-2 clonotypes were amplified using barcode primers with ligated adaptors. MiXCR was run by TCRdb on the multiplex PCR reads, yielding one entry per CDR3 protein. The sample has hundreds of distinct CDR3 sequences, around 3.4% seen once. The sample comprised naive CD4+ T cells sorted from blood. Sample subset: naive CD4+ T cells, CD4+CD45RA+CD25-. Receptor source: a female donor with breast cancer.

This chain joins TRBV12-3 or TRBV12-4 and TRBJ1-2; the D gene is possibly TRBD1 (5 bases). V lost 5 bases to trimming and J lost 8 bases, with 24 bases between them. CDR3 size: 16 residues. The CDR3, as DNA: TGTGCCAGCAGTCCCGGACGGGGACGAGGGCTCTTCGGCTACACCTTC. This translates into CASSPGRGRGLFGYTF.

By its share, this clonotype is medium-sized. The chain is built from TRBV12-3 or TRBV12-4 and TRBJ1-2, with 8 nucleotides matching TRBD1. Germline trimming cut 4 bases from V and 1 base from J; bases unmatched to any gene: 2. There are 14 residues in the CDR3. The CDR3 nucleotides are TGTGCCAGCAGTTGGGACAGGTTTAACTATGGCTACACCTTC. It codes for CASSWDRFNYGYTF.

This clonotype is large. This sequence joins TRBV12-3 or TRBV12-4 and TRBJ1-2; D is undetermined. This CDR3 region has 13 residues. V lost 11 bases to trimming and J lost 2 bases, with 15 bases between them. In nucleotides, the CDR3 is TGTGCCGTAAAGAGATGGGTGAACTATGGCTACACCTTC. Translation: CAVKRWVNYGYTF.

Many counts were recorded for this clonotype. The J gene is TRBJ1-2, the V gene TRBV12-3 or TRBV12-4, with 8 bases aligning to TRBD1. J lost 3 bases, V lost 6 bases, and 15 bases had no gene match. CDR3 length equals 17 residues. CDR3 sequence (DNA): TGTGCCAGCAGCCACGGGACAGGCGGAGGCACTTACTATGGCTACACCTTC. Its protein product is CASSHGTGGGTYYGYTF.

By sample share, this clonotype is large (0.1 to 1%). V gene TRBV12-3 or TRBV12-4 combines with J gene TRBJ1-2; 8 positions match TRBD1. CDR3 length: 14 residues. The ends lost 5 bases at V and 4 bases at J; junction bases unmatched: 6. The CDR3 protein is CASSRTGRAYGYTF. CDR3 nucleotide sequence: TGTGCCAGCAGTCGGACAGGGAGGGCCTATGGCTACACCTTC.

This clonotype has at least ten counts. V usage is TRBV12-3 or TRBV12-4 and J usage is TRBJ1-2; unclear D gene. Between the trimmed V and J ends, which lost 6 bases and 7 bases, there was a span of 15 bases. The CDR3 runs to 13 residues. CDR3 bases: TGTGCCAGCAGGAACCGGGCCAAGGTTGGCTACACCTTC. Its translation: CASRNRAKVGYTF.

This clonotype is medium-sized in the sample. This chain uses TRBV12-3 or TRBV12-4 with TRBJ1-2, with 7 bases lining up with TRBD1. The CDR3 has 15 residues. V shed 3 bases and J 6 bases; nucleotides not matched to a gene: 10. CDR3: CASSFRSTGSNGYTF. CDR3 in DNA: TGTGCCAGCAGTTTCCGATCGACAGGGTCAAATGGCTACACCTTC.

This clonotype counts as medium-sized. V gene TRBV12-3 or TRBV12-4 combines with J gene TRBJ1-2; the D gene is possibly TRBD1 (5 bases). V gave up 7 bases and J gave up 6 bases, with 9 bases separating them. This CDR3 has 11 residues. The CDR3 spells CASKGTDGYTF. As DNA, the CDR3 is TGTGCCAGCAAGGGGACTGATGGCTACACCTTC.

By share of the sample, this clonotype is large. The V gene is TRBV12-3 or TRBV12-4, the J gene TRBJ1-2, with no clear D. V was trimmed by 5 bases and J by 4 bases, leaving 20 bases between them. The CDR3 runs 16 residues. The CDR3 nucleotides read TGTGCCAGCAGTCCAGATAGGACGGGCAACTCCTATGGCTACACCTTC. Translating gives CASSPDRTGNSYGYTF.

By proportion, this clonotype is medium-sized (0.01 to 0.1%). This sequence joins TRBV12-3 or TRBV12-4 and TRBJ1-2, with TRBD1 matching 10 bases. Unmatched junction bases numbered 16, after V lost 6 bases and J lost 6 bases. CDR3 length: 17 residues. CDR3 loop: CASSPTPGQGLLDGYTF. In DNA form, the CDR3 reads TGTGCCAGCAGCCCCACACCGGGACAGGGGTTGCTCGATGGCTACACCTTC.

In its sample, this clonotype was seen many times. This chain links TRBV12-3 or TRBV12-4 with TRBJ1-2, with TRBD1 matching over 10 bases. The CDR3 covers 15 residues. After removal of 2 bases from V and 7 bases from J, the junction contained 7 bases not matched to a gene. The CDR3 loop reads CASSLLGQGSGGYTF. The DNA of the CDR3 is TGTGCCAGCAGTTTATTGGGACAGGGGTCGGGTGGCTACACCTTC.

By frequency in the sample, this clonotype is medium-sized (0.01 to 0.1%). The chain links TRBV12-3 or TRBV12-4 to TRBJ1-2; D gene unclear. The V end was cut by 3 bases, the J end by 10 bases, with 9 bases between. The CDR3 spans 11 residues. The CDR3 DNA reads TGTGCCAGCAGTTTTGCCTCAGTCTACACCTTC. It encodes CASSFASVYTF.

This clonotype is large in the sample. The genes are TRBV12-3 or TRBV12-4 and TRBJ1-2; D uncertain. Trimming removed 5 bases at V and 8 bases at J, with 12 bases between. The CDR3 is 12 residues long. The CDR3 is CASSAGLSGYTF. In DNA, the CDR3 is TGTGCCAGCAGTGCCGGACTCTCCGGCTACACCTTC.

This clonotype was recorded many times. CDR3 DNA: TGTGCCAGCAGTTACGTACGGCCCTTGGAGGATGGCTACACCTTC. Translated: CASSYVRPLEDGYTF. The gene calls are TRBV12-3 or TRBV12-4 and TRBJ1-2; D gene ambiguous. V shed 4 bases and J shed 6 bases, with 18 bases lying between them. There are 15 residues in the CDR3.

The chain has TRBV12-3 or TRBV12-4 and TRBJ1-2, with 8 bases that match TRBD1. J was trimmed by 5 bases and V by 2 bases; bases with no gene match: 4. The CDR3 runs 14 residues. In DNA, the CDR3 is TGTGCCAGCAGTTTACCGGGACAGGAATATGGCTACACCTTC. Protein sequence: CASSLPGQEYGYTF.

This clonotype counts as medium-sized. The V and J genes are TRBV12-3 or TRBV12-4 and TRBJ1-2; D gene ambiguous. V shed 3 bases and J shed 8 bases, with 13 bases lying between them. CDR3 length: 13 residues. The CDR3 here is CASSFGLSGGYTF. The CDR3, as DNA: TGTGCCAGCAGTTTTGGGTTATCTGGCGGCTACACCTTC.

Within the sample, this clonotype is medium-sized. The chain links TRBV12-3 or TRBV12-4 to TRBJ1-2; D is uncertain. CDR3 length equals 15 residues. With 1 base removed from V and 1 base from J, the gap between germline ends came to 10 bases. The CDR3 protein is CASSLGPELNYGYTF. CDR3 bases: TGTGCCAGCAGTTTAGGTCCAGAACTTAACTATGGCTACACCTTC.

This clonotype was found many times. This chain connects TRBV12-3 or TRBV12-4 to TRBJ1-2; D possibly corresponds to TRBD1 (5 bases). V was cut by 6 bases and J by 2 bases, with 10 bases left in between. The CDR3 loop spans 13 amino acids. The CDR3, as DNA: TGTGCCAGCAGGCCCAGGGCGAACTATGGCTACACCTTC. It specifies CASRPRANYGYTF.

This clonotype was seen a handful of times. The DNA for the CDR3 is TGTGCCAGCAGACAGGGGCAGGCTGGCTACACCTTC. Its translation is CASRQGQAGYTF. This chain joins TRBV12-3 or TRBV12-4 and TRBJ1-2; 7 positions agree with TRBD1. V gave up 6 bases and J gave up 7 bases; unmatched junction bases: 5. There are 12 residues in the CDR3.

This clonotype is classed as medium-sized. The J gene is TRBJ1-2, the V gene TRBV12-3 or TRBV12-4; no clear D gene. The V end lost 3 bases, the J end lost 2 bases, and 10 bases lay between the germline ends. This CDR3 comprises 14 residues. DNA of the CDR3: TGTGCCAGCAGTTTGGGATCGGGGAACTATGGCTACACCTTC. Protein: CASSLGSGNYGYTF.

This clonotype is classed as medium-sized. The chain has TRBV12-3 or TRBV12-4 and TRBJ1-2; maybe TRBD1 (6 bases). This CDR3 is 15 amino acids long. Trimming removed 1 base at V and 3 bases at J, with 12 bases between. The CDR3 DNA reads TGTGCCAGCAGTTTAGAGGCAGGGGCGTACTATGGCTACACCTTC. Protein: CASSLEAGAYYGYTF.

This clonotype was detected many times. V gene TRBV12-3 or TRBV12-4 combines with J gene TRBJ1-2; D is undetermined. V dropped 5 bases and J dropped 8 bases, with 12 bases sitting between them. The CDR3 consists of 12 residues. DNA of the CDR3: TGTGCCAGCAGTAACCGAGAAAGGGGCTACACCTTC. This codes for CASSNRERGYTF.

The sample holds many counts of this clonotype. This chain connects TRBV12-3 or TRBV12-4 to TRBJ1-2; D is unresolved. This CDR3 has 16 residues. Trimming left V 1 base short and J 1 base short, with 13 bases between. The CDR3 DNA reads as TGTGCCAGCAGTTTAGGGTTAGGGTTAAATAACTATGGCTACACCTTC. Amino acids: CASSLGLGLNNYGYTF.

This clonotype is large in the sample. This chain links TRBV12-3 or TRBV12-4 with TRBJ1-2; tentatively, D is TRBD1 (6 bases). Between the trimmed V and J ends, which lost 6 bases and 4 bases, there was a span of 15 bases. The CDR3 runs to 14 residues. CDR3: CASRQRTASYGYTF. In DNA form, the CDR3 reads TGTGCCAGCAGACAACGGACAGCCAGCTATGGCTACACCTTC.